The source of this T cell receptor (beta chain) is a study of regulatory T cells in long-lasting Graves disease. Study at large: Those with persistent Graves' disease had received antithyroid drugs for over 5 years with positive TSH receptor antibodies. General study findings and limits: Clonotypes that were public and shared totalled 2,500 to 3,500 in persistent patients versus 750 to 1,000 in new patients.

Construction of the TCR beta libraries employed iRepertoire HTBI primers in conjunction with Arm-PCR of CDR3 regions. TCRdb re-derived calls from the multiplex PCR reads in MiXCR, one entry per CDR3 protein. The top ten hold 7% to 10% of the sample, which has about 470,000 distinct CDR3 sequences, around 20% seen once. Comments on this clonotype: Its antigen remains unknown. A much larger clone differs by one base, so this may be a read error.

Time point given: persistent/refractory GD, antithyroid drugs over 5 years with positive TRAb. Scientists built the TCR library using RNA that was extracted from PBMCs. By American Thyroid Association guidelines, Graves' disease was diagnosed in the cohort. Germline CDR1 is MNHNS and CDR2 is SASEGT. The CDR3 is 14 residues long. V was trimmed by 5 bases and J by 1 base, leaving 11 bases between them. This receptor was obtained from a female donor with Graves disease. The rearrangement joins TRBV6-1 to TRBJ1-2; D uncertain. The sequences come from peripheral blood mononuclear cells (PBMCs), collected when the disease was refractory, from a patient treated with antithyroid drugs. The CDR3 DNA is TGTGCCAGCAGTCCCAACAGAATTAACTATGGCTACACCTTC. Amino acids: CASSPNRINYGYTF.